The present entry profiles one T cell receptor beta chain with its context. What it binds is unknown. The time point was: baseline pretreatment blood. The treatment is: 15 Gy SBRT to primary tumor, nephrectomy 4 weeks later. Blood was sampled at baseline, 2 weeks and 4 weeks after SBRT. This renal cell carcinoma was of the clear cell type. Assay: immunoSEQ multiplex PCR; the TCRdb copy retains only in-frame clones and omits some. The sample shows some 150,000 clones, roughly 80% of them seen only once. This sample is drawn from a study of radiation and T cells in renal cell carcinoma. Findings of the study overall: From baseline, blood top tumor clonotypes peaked at 2 weeks post-radiation.

V was pared by 1 base and J by 0 bases, with 10 bases between. The CDR3 spans 15 residues. The germline CDR1 and CDR2 sequences are SGHTA and FQGNSA. Sequenced material: blood, taken from a patient whose treatment included radiotherapy and nephrectomy. The chain recombines TRBV7-2 with TRBJ2-7; D unresolved. The TCR was taken from a woman aged 50 to 65 with renal cell carcinoma. The CDR3 coding sequence is TGTGCCAGCAGCTTAGATGCGGTTAGCTCCTACGAGCAGTACTTC. This codes for CASSLDAVSSYEQYF.